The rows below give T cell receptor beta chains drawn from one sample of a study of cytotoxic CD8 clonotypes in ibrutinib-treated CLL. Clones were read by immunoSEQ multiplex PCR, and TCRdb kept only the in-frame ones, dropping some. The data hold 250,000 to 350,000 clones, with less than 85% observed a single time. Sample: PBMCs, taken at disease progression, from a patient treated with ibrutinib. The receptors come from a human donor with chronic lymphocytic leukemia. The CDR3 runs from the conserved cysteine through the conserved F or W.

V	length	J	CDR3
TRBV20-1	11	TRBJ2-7	CSARQGYEQHF
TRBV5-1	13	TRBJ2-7	CASSLAGDFEQYF
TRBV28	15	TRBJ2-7	CASSFGGSVPYEQYF
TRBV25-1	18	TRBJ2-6	CASSPRQGFFSGANVLTF
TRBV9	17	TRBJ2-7	CASSVAGRPPHTYEQYF
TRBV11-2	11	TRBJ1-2	CASSPLYGYTF
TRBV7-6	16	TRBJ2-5	CASSLRDPWGGETQYF
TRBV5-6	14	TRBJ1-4	CASSPHRVVRKLFF
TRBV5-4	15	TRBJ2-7	CASSLAAGGSYEQYF
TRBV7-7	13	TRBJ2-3	CASSAGFTDTQYF
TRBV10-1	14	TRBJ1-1	CASSADGVNTEAFF
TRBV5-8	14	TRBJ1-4	CASSPTGMFGKLFF
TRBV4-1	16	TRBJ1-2	CASSQDRGTGSYGYTF
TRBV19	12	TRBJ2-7	CASSIPGPEQYF
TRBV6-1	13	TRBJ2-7	CATGRHNSYEQYF
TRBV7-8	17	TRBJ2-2	CASVQERRLAYPGELFF
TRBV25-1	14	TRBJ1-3	CASSGKTVGNTIYF
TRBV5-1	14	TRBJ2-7	CASSFLGSSYEQYF
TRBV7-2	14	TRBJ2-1	CASSPTGFGNEQFF
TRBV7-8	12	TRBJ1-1	CATQGGGTEAFF
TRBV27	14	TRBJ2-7	CASSLLGQTYEQYF
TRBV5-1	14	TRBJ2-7	CASSFRQVAYEQYF
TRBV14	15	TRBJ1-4	CASSQDPTSNEKLFF
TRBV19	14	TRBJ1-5	CASNAGGSNQPQHF
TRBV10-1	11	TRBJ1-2	CASSDQYGYTF
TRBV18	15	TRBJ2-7	CASSLLGQGSYEQYF
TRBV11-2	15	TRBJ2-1	CASSLSSGRAGEQFF
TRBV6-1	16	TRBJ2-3	CASSERDRGLTDTQYF
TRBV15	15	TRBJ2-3	CATSRADSLTDTQYF
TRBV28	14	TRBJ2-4	CASSRLAAKNIQYF
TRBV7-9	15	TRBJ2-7	CASSLPGTRPYEQYF
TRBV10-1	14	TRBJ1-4	CAGLTGGAGEKLFF
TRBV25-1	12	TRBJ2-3	CASSKGLDTQYF
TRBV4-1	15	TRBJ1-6	CASSQDRGVNSPLHF
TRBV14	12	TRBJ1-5	CASSQGSQPQHF
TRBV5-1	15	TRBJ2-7	CASSLEAGGAYEQYF
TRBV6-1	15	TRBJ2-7	CASSEVRSENYEQYF
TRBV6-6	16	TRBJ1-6	CASSSPGGSYNSPLHF
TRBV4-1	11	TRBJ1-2	CASRAGGGYTF
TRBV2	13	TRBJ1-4	CASSDQHNEKLFF
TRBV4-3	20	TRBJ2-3	CASSQVVGLAGPSRTDTQYF
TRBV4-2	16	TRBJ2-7	CASSQLAGLSSYEQYF
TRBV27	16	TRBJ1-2	CASSRKILQGNYGYTF
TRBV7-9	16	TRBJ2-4	CASSLGQGGLVDIQYF
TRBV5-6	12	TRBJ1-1	CASLPGGAEAFF
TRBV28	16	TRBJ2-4	CASSPPHTLAKNIQYF
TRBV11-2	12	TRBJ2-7	CASSTDVYEQYF
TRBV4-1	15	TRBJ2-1	CASSQGGRSYNEQFF
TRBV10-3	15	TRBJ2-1	CATRRLAGGIDEQFF
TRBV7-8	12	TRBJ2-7	CASSFGDSGQYF
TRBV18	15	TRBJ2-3	CASSRLAGRTDTQYF
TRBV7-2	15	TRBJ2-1	CASSLEGTAYNEQFF
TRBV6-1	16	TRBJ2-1	CASSELSGRFYNEQFF
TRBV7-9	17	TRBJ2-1	CASSSAGGAPSYNEQFF
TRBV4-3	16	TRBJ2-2	CASSQDYGLASGELFF
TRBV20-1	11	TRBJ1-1	CSARGGDEAFF
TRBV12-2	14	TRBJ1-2	CASRTISVGDGYTF